The TCR beta chain under discussion was sequenced for a study of shared clonotypes between healthy human individuals. Study-wide points: Sampling covered nothing but blood. Tissue TCR repertoires likely differ from those found in blood.

The germline V gene has CDR1 LNHDA and CDR2 SQIVND (reference sequence). The CDR3 has 15 residues. V was cut by 2 bases and J by 0 bases, with 8 bases left in between. About this clone: Its antigen is currently unknown.

Clones were read by immunoSEQ multiplex PCR, and TCRdb kept only the in-frame ones, dropping some. The sample yields 1.6 million or so clones, more than 95% seen once. Sequenced sample: naive CD4+ T cells sorted from blood. As for subset: CD45RA+ positively selected. V and J are TRBV19 and TRBJ1-5; D unclear. The origin of this receptor is a man in his thirties or forties in good health. The CDR3 here is CASSIRVNSNQPQHF. The CDR3 nucleotides read TGTGCCAGTAGTATACGGGTCAATAGCAATCAGCCCCAGCATTTT.